A single sample is the source of the 24 T cell receptor beta chains below, sequenced in a study of tumor-infiltrating lymphocytes in primary liver carcinoma (dated 2017 in TCRdb). TRIzol reagent was used to extract blood RNA from unsorted whole blood, while the DNeasy Blood & Tissue kit provided the germline DNA. Sequencing took place on an Illumina HiSeq 2500. A constant-region primer and ProtoScript II reverse transcriptase were used to reverse-transcribe TCRbeta-specific cDNA from approximately 500 ng total RNA. Construction of the TCRbeta libraries relied on three nested rounds of multiplex PCR, following a slightly modified ARM-PCR procedure. Each of the first two PCR rounds ran for roughly 9 cycles using multiplex TRBV1-TRBV30 forward primers together with a Cbeta reverse primer. TCRdb handled the public reads itself, with Q25 trimming in fastp and clone calling in MiXCR, and kept productive beta chains. For every CDR3 protein sequence, its rows merge into one entry that carries the most common genes and DNA. The sample data list approximately 300,000 distinct CDR3 sequences, and approximately 65% of these were observed just once. Approximately 9% of the sample lies in the top ten.

The sample was peripheral blood. These receptors came from a man aged 35 to 55 with primary liver carcinoma and hepatitis B virus infection.

This clonotype was detected only once. A much bigger clone sits one base away, suggesting this may be a read error. No conserved phenylalanine or tryptophan is present at the end of the CDR3, so a read error is the likely explanation. The V and J genes are TRBV6-2 or TRBV6-3 and TRBJ2-1; 7 bases fit TRBD2. The CDR3 covers 15 residues. The V gene end was trimmed by 0 bases and the J gene end by 7 bases; junction bases not matched to a gene: 6. Germline CDR1 MNHEY, CDR2 SVGEGT. CDR3 in DNA: TGTGCCAGCAGTTACTCTTACTCGGGGGGTAATGAGCAGTTCTTA. Its protein is CASSYSYSGGNEQFL.

The sample holds many counts of this clonotype. The gene calls are TRBV6-5 and TRBJ2-1; 15 bases fit TRBD2. The V gene's germline CDR1 is MNHEY and CDR2 SVGAGI. The CDR3 covers 17 residues. Trimming took 1 base from V and 9 from J; bases not matched to a gene: 7. DNA of the CDR3: TGTGCCAGCAGTTACTTTCCGGGACTAGCGGGAGGAGGTGAGCAGTTCTTC. The encoded protein is CASSYFPGLAGGGEQFF.

This clonotype was picked up a small number of times. The chain combines TRBV6-5 with TRBJ2-5, with D possibly being TRBD2 (6 bases). The V end was cut by 2 bases, the J end by 5 bases, with 24 bases between. This CDR3 is 18 amino acids long. Germline lookup yields CDR1 MNHEY and CDR2 SVGAGI. CDR3 sequence (DNA): TGTGCCAGCAGTTACACAAAGGTCCGGGACTCGCAACGGGAGACCCAGTACTTC. Translating gives CASSYTKVRDSQRETQYF.

About this clonotype: An end of the junction does not agree with germline; a read error may underlie this. The rearrangement joins TRBV5-1 to TRBJ2-6; TRBD2 is a possible D gene (5 bases). The CDR3 spans 17 residues. CDR1 is SGHRS, CDR2 YFSETQ, per germline. The CDR3 nucleotides read TGCACCAGCAGCTTTTCAGGCCCAGCGGCTGGGGCCAACGTCCTGACTTTC. Its translation: CTSSFSGPAAGANVLTF.

In the case of this clonotype: One base away lies a much larger clone, so this may be a sequencing read error. CDR3 residues: CASNDREARNEKLFF. Here the CDR3 DNA reads TGTGCCAGCAATGACAGGGAGGCTCGAAATGAAAAACTGTTTTTT. The V call is TRBV6-1, the J call TRBJ1-4, with 7 bases fitting TRBD1. The CDR3 extends over 15 amino acids. After removal of 7 bases from V and 5 bases from J, the junction contained 10 bases not matched to a gene. Germline V CDR1 and CDR2: MNHNS, SASEGT.

The chain uses TRBV5-1 and TRBJ2-7; no firm D call. The CDR3 runs to 13 residues. Germline CDR1 is SGHRS and CDR2 is YFSETQ. The V end lost 0 bases, the J end lost 3 bases, and 7 bases lay between the germline ends. CDR3: CASSLEAYYEQYF. Here the CDR3 DNA reads TGCGCCAGCAGCTTGGAAGCATACTACGAGCAGTACTTC.

The chain carries TRBV6-5 and TRBJ2-1, with D perhaps matching TRBD2 (7 bases). The germline CDR1 and CDR2 sequences are MNHEY and SVGAGI. The germline V and J ends were trimmed by 10 bases and 6 bases, with 25 bases remaining between them. CDR3 length: 16 residues. The CDR3 region has the DNA TGTGCCATCACCAACTCGGGGGGCGGGAGTGGCAATGAGCAGTTCTTC. It specifies CAITNSGGGSGNEQFF.

Remarks on this clonotype: A much more abundant neighbour one base away suggests this may be a read error. J is TRBJ2-5 and V is TRBV6-1, with D hard to call. This CDR3 contains 15 residues. V was clipped by 6 bases and J by 4 bases, with 18 bases between them. Germline V gives CDR1 MNHNS, CDR2 SASEGT. Here the CDR3 reads CASRRIGSELETQYF. In nucleotides, the CDR3 is TGTGCCAGCAGGAGGATAGGATCCGAACTAGAGACCCAGTACTTC.

The chain joins TRBV7-9 to TRBJ1-5, with D uncertain. The V gene lost 5 bases and the J gene lost 3 bases, with 8 bases spanning the gap. Per germline, CDR1 SEHNR and CDR2 FQNEAQ (reference sequence). CDR3 length equals 13 residues. The CDR3 nucleotides are TGTGCCAGCAGCCCCGACCACAATCAGCCCCAGCATTTT. Its translation: CASSPDHNQPQHF.

This clonotype was seen more than once but under ten times. V is TRBV5-4 and J is TRBJ1-2; TRBD1 matches 8 bases. Germline V lookup: CDR1 SGHNT, CDR2 YYREEE (reference sequence). The V segment lost 4 bases and the J segment 3 bases; nucleotides outside the gene matches: 8. There are 15 residues in the CDR3. CDR3 in DNA: TGTGCCAGCAGCGCTACAGGGGGGGGGGACTATGGCTACACCTTC. Its translation: CASSATGGGDYGYTF.

A word on this clonotype: Possible read error: a much larger clone is one base away. This likely comes from a read error, as the CDR3 has no conserved phenylalanine or tryptophan at its end. The gene calls are TRBV6-1 and TRBJ1-2; D gene ambiguous. This CDR3 has 14 amino acids. V shed 0 bases and J shed 7 bases, with 12 bases lying between them. Germline CDR1 and CDR2: MNHNS and SASEGT. The CDR3 loop is CASSEAVGGSGYTL. The CDR3 DNA reads TGTGCCAGCAGTGAAGCGGTAGGCGGGAGTGGCTACACCCTC.

Details on this clonotype: Since the CDR3 does not end with the conserved phenylalanine or tryptophan, this likely comes from a read error. The chain is built from TRBV7-9 and TRBJ2-3; D gene unclear. The CDR3 has 18 amino acids. The V and J ends lost 2 bases and 2 bases respectively, with 20 bases between them. The V gene's germline CDR1 is SEHNR and CDR2 FQNEAQ (reference sequence). The CDR3 nucleotides read TGTGCCAGCAGCTTAACACTAATGCACAAAGACCTCACAGATACGCAGTATTTA. Translating gives CASSLTLMHKDLTDTQYL.

Concerning this clonotype: At one of its ends the junction is not consistent with the germline gene, which may arise from a read error. This sequence joins TRBV2 and TRBJ2-7; D unresolved. This CDR3 spans 15 amino acids. Germline CDR1 reads SNHLY; CDR2 reads FYNNEI. CDR3 sequence: CASNEASSWAYEQYF. The CDR3 DNA sequence: TGTGCCAGCAATGAAGCAAGTAGTTGGGCCTACGAGCAGTACTTC.

V gene TRBV5-4 combines with J gene TRBJ1-6, with D perhaps matching TRBD1 (5 bases). This CDR3 is built from 13 residues. Trimming cost V 7 bases and J 5 bases, with 10 bases left between them. CDR1 and CDR2 from the germline V gene are SGHNT and YYREEE (reference sequence). The CDR3 nucleotides read TGTGCCAGCCACCAGGGCAATAATTCACCCCTCCACTTT. It codes for CASHQGNNSPLHF.

Turning to this clonotype: One end of the junction does not line up with germline, which may come from a read error. CDR3 amino acids: CSTSAEGQETQYF. The CDR3 coding sequence is TGTAGCACATCAGCGGAGGGCCAAGAGACCCAGTACTTC. The V and J genes are TRBV29-1 and TRBJ2-5; TRBD2 might be the D (6 bases). The germline V gene has CDR1 SQVTM and CDR2 ANQGSEA. This CDR3 is 13 amino acids long.

A few counts support this clonotype. The gene calls are TRBV5-1 and TRBJ2-1; 10 bases fit TRBD1. V lost 0 bases, J lost 5 bases, and 5 bases stayed unmatched. The CDR3 has 16 amino acids. Germline assignment: CDR1 SGHRS and CDR2 YFSETQ. CDR3 sequence reads: CASSLDVGQGNNEQFF. DNA for the CDR3: TGCGCCAGCAGCTTGGATGTGGGACAGGGGAACAATGAGCAGTTCTTC.

Of note for this clonotype: The final CDR3 position lacks the conserved phenylalanine or tryptophan, pointing to a likely read error. It is unclear where the CDR3 begins or ends on the DNA, so no DNA is shown, and the CDR3 is as TCRdb lists it. The chain couples TRBV5-5 to TRBJ2-7. Germline V CDR1 and CDR2: SGHKS, YYEKEE (reference sequence). The CDR3 has 16 residues if both end residues are counted. CDR3 residues: CASSGKYGEKLDEQYY.

As for this clonotype: A much larger clone lies one base from this, so it may be a read error. The chain has TRBV10-2 and TRBJ2-3; D may be TRBD2 (5 bases). In germline, CDR1 is WSHSY, CDR2 SAAADI. CDR3 length: 13 amino acids. The CDR3 nucleotides are TGCGCCAGCAATGAGGGCAGCACAGATATGCAGTATTTT. Protein product: CASNEGSTDMQYF.

This clonotype was observed once. A much larger clone lies a single base off, so this may be a read error. The V call is TRBV6-1, the J call TRBJ1-2, with TRBD1 as a possible D gene (5 bases). The ends were cut back, 7 bases at V and 2 bases at J, with 17 bases in the middle. The CDR3 sequence is 15 residues long. Germline loops: CDR1 MNHNS, CDR2 SASEGT. CDR3 sequence: CASTTGGGSNYGYTF. CDR3 in DNA: TGTGCCAGCACCACCGGGGGGGGATCAAACTATGGCTACACCTTC.

This clonotype showed up just a few times. A much bigger clone sits one base away, suggesting this may be a read error. This chain uses TRBV4-3 with TRBJ2-1; D possibly uses TRBD1 or TRBD2 (5 bases each). The germline V gene encodes CDR1 LGHNA and CDR2 YSLEER. The germline V and J ends were trimmed by 1 base and 6 bases, with 7 bases remaining between them. The CDR3 extends over 13 amino acids. The CDR3 reads CASSQVGTNEQFF. In nucleotides, the CDR3 is TGCGCCAGCAGCCAAGTCGGGACCAATGAGCAGTTCTTC.

A remark on this clonotype: At one of its ends the junction is not consistent with the germline gene, which may arise from a read error. The gene calls are TRBV12-3 or TRBV12-4 and TRBJ2-1; D may be TRBD2 (5 bases). The CDR3 contains 13 residues. CDR3 nucleotides: TGTACCAGCGTCCCCTCGAGGGACAATGAGCAGTTCTTC. Its protein product is CTSVPSRDNEQFF.

With regard to this clonotype: A read error may account for a junction end that differs from germline. This chain connects TRBV5-1 to TRBJ2-3, with D tentatively TRBD2 (5 bases). The CDR3 covers 14 residues. The V gene's germline CDR1 is SGHRS and CDR2 YFSETQ. DNA for the CDR3: TGCACCAGCAGCTCAATGACGGGATCAGATACGCAGTATTTT. This gives the protein CTSSSMTGSDTQYF.

The V call is TRBV6-5, the J call TRBJ2-5, with D possibly TRBD1 on 5 matching bases. Germline CDR1 and CDR2: MNHEY and SVGAGI. Trimming removed 5 bases from V and 1 base from J, with 11 bases in between. This CDR3 has 14 amino acids. CDR3 coding DNA: TGTGCCAGCAGTCCCCGACAGTGCCAAGAGACCCAGTACTTC. This sequence encodes CASSPRQCQETQYF.

Comment on this clonotype: At one end the junction does not follow the germline gene, possibly because of a read error. The rearrangement links TRBV6-1 to TRBJ2-6; possibly TRBD1 for D (5 bases). The CDR3 covers 19 residues. Germline V gene sequence: CDR1 MNHNS, CDR2 SASEGT. The CDR3 loop reads CASSESLTQIRSGANVPTF. CDR3 DNA: TGTGCCAGCAGTGAATCACTTACCCAGATTCGCTCTGGGGCCAATGTCCCGACTTTC.